The text below deals with one TCR beta chain. Clones were read by immunoSEQ multiplex PCR, and TCRdb kept only the in-frame ones, dropping some. The sample includes 30,000 or so clones, 75% to 90% of them seen just once. The sample originates from a study of T cell changes during pregnancy in multiple sclerosis. The CDR3 is 16 amino acids. Germline V gene sequence: CDR1 SEHNR, CDR2 FQNEAQ (reference sequence). V dropped 5 bases and J dropped 3; count of bases not matched to a gene: 5. The chain has TRBV7-9 and TRBJ2-2, with 11 positions matching TRBD2. This receptor was identified in a female donor with multiple sclerosis, enrolled in a pregnancy study. Sequences were derived from CD8+ T cells from peripheral blood mononuclear cells, sampled after pregnancy. The CDR3 spells CASSPGTSGHTGELFF. CDR3 coding DNA: TGTGCCAGCAGCCCGGGGACTAGCGGACACACCGGGGAGCTGTTTTTT.